Listed below are T cell receptor beta chains from one sample, sequenced in a study of shared clonotypes between healthy human individuals. Data came from immunoSEQ multiplex PCR; TCRdb stores just in-frame clones and leaves some out. The repertoire holds about 590,000 clones, 95% to 96% seen once, with approximately 0.1% in the top ten. The material sequenced was naive CD8+ T cells sorted from blood. These receptors came from a young woman in good health. The CDR3 runs from the conserved cysteine through the conserved F or W. Rows may omit the clone size; those that give it use once, few, many or a size class.

clone_size,v_call,cdr3_aa
-,TRBV9,CASSAPGQGPGFTDTQYF
-,TRBV9,CASSVGQGEETQYF
-,TRBV19,CASSPADRANTEAFF
-,TRBV19,CASSQGWGTPSNYGYTF
-,TRBV27,CASSRQGLSSYNEQFF
-,TRBV29-1,CSVDDGYTF
-,TRBV28,CASSFERGDYNEQFF
-,TRBV29-1,CSVEAPGLASNEQFF
-,TRBV19,CASSIMEGSYEQYF
-,TRBV19,CASSAGLAGYEQYF
-,TRBV19,CASSVAGALYEQYF
-,TRBV27,CASSLAPDSSEQYF
-,TRBV28,CASSLIGTASYNEQFF
-,TRBV2,CASSERGEGPDEQFF
-,TRBV25-1,CASKGGEAFF
-,TRBV5-6,CASTFGGRGPESTPYEQYF
-,TRBV25-1,CASSEPRTATNEKLFF
-,TRBV28,CASTGGSSYEQYF
-,TRBV27,CASSLFKGGEQYF
-,TRBV27,CASSSGQANTGELFF
-,TRBV11-2,CASRGEDFYNEQFF
-,TRBV10-3,CAISGVGANQPQHF
-,TRBV5-4,CASSSTPGGYTF
-,TRBV7-9,CASSQTTASNEQFF
-,TRBV6-4,CASSDWEGNIQYF
-,TRBV27,CASSPGIFGEKLFF
once,TRBV7-9,CASSLGREQYF
-,TRBV2,CASSAVGVGGELFF
once,TRBV7-9,CASSYAGGYEQYF
-,TRBV29-1,CSVEGVTGELFF
-,TRBV5-1,CASSLVGQNYGYTF
-,TRBV2,CASSSGVGTEAFF
-,TRBV5-6,CASSLRGPYEQYF
-,TRBV2,CASRLAGASYNEQFF
-,TRBV19,CASSVGQGSLFF
-,TRBV6-5,CASSYSPQANYNEQFF
-,TRBV6-5,CASSPGWIDSYEQYF
-,TRBV15,CATSRGSRNTEAFF
-,TRBV5-6,CASSLGQIEAFF
-,TRBV28,CASSPGERIRKLFF
-,TRBV2,CASKKGGRDQPQHF
-,TRBV2,CASSFPRTGDGYTF
few,TRBV5-6,CASSLDRNYMNTEAFF
-,TRBV5-6,CASSVTGGFTGELFF
-,TRBV13,CASSSGMGNQPQHF
-,TRBV7-6,CASSPTPGTSGSSYNEQFF
-,TRBV10-3,CATREGEGQPQHF